This TCR beta chain was found in a study of blood T cell repertoires in COVID-19. Study in general: Samples taken during acute and convalescent COVID-19 were collected in the United States, Italy and Spain. T cells, B-cell-depleted T cells, or PBMCs provided the cDNA or gDNA that served as material.

In its sample, this clone was seen a few times. Authors' methods: Estimated nucleated cell counts came from reference gene primer amplification. Assay used: immunoSEQ multiplex PCR; TCRdb lists only in-frame clones, some missing. Clone size and the V and J calls come from that table; the DNA yielded D and trimming. The sample has about 140,000 clones, around 86% seen once. The TCR sequence derives from a human donor in a cohort sampled during active COVID-19. Sequenced: peripheral blood.

The chain's CDR3 is CASRTAYEQYF. The CDR3 DNA is TGTGCCAGCAGGACAGCGTACGAGCAGTACTTC. This chain connects TRBV2 to TRBJ2-7, with D possibly TRBD1 on 5 matching bases. V gave up 6 bases and J gave up 4 bases, with 7 bases separating them. The CDR3 is 11 amino acids. CDR1 is SNHLY, CDR2 FYNNEI, per germline.